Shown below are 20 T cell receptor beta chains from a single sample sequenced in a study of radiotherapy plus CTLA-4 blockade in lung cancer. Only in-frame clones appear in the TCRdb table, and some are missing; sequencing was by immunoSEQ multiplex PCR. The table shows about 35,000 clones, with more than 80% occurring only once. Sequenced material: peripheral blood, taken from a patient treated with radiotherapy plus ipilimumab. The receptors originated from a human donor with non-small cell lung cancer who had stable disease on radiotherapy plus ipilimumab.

This CDR3 reads CASRELAGVFDEQYF. The CDR3 DNA reads as TGTGCCAGCAGGGAGCTAGCGGGAGTGTTTGACGAGCAGTACTTC. The rearrangement links TRBV28 to TRBJ2-5; 10 nucleotides align to TRBD2. The end of the DNA is better explained by TRBJ2-7, so the J call may be wrong. Germline values: CDR1 MDHEN, CDR2 SYDVKM. This CDR3 is built from 15 residues.

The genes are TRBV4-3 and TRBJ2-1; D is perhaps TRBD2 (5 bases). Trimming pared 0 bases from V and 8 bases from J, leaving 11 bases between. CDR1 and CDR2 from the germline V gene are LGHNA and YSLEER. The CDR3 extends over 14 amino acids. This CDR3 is CASSQDGRNDEQFF. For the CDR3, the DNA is TGCGCCAGCAGCCAAGATGGGAGAAACGATGAGCAGTTCTTC.

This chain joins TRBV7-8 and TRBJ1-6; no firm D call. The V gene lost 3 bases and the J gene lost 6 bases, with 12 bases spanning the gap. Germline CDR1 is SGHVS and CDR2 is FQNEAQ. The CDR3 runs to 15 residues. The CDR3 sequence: CASSFEARGNSPLHF. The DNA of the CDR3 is TGTGCCAGCAGCTTCGAGGCCCGGGGTAATTCACCCCTCCACTTT.

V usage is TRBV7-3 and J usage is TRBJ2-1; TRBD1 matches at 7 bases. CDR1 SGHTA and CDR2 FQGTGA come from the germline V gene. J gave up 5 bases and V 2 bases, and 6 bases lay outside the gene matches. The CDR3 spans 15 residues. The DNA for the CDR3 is TGTGCCAGCAGCTTACGGGCAGGGGGAGACAATGAGCAGTTCTTC. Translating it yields CASSLRAGGDNEQFF.

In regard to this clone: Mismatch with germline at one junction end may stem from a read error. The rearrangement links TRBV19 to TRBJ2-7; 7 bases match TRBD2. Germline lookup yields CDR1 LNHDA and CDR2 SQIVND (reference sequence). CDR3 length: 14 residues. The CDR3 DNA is TGTGCCAGTAGTACCCGCGGGAGCTCCGACGAGCAGTACTTC. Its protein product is CASSTRGSSDEQYF.

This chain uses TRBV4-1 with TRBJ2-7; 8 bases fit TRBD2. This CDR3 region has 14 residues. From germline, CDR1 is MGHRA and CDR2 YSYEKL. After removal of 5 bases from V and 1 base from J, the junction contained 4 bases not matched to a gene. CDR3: CASSLTSVSYEQYF. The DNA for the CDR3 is TGCGCCAGCAGCTTGACTAGCGTTTCCTACGAGCAGTACTTC.

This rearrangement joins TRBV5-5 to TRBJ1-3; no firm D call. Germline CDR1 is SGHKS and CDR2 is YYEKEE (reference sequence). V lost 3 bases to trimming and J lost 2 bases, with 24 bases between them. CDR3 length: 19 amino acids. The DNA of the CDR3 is TGTGCCAGCAGCTCCCTCTCCTCGTGGGAGACTGGGACTGGAAACACCATATATTTT. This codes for CASSSLSSWETGTGNTIYF.

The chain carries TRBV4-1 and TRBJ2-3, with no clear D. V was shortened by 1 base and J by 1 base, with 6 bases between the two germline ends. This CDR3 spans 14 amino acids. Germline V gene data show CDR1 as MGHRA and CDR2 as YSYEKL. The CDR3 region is CASSQVLGTDTQYF. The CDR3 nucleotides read TGCGCCAGCAGCCAAGTTCTCGGCACAGATACGCAGTATTTT.

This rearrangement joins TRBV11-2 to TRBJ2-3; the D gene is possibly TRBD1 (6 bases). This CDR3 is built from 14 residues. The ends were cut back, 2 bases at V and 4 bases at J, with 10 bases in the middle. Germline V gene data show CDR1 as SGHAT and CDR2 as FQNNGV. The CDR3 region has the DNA TGTGCCAGCAGCTTATATGGGGGCGCAGATACGCAGTATTTT. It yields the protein CASSLYGGADTQYF.

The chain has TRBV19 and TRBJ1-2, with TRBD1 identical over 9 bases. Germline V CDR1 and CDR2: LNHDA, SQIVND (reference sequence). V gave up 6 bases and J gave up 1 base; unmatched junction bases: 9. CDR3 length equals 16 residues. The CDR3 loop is CASRPSGQGFNYGYTF. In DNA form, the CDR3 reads TGTGCCAGTAGGCCCAGTGGACAGGGGTTTAACTATGGCTACACCTTC.

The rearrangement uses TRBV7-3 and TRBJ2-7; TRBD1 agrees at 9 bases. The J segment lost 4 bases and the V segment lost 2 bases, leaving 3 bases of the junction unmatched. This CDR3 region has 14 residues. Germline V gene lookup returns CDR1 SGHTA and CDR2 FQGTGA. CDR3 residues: CASSLGTGNYEQYF. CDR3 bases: TGTGCCAGCAGCTTAGGGACAGGGAATTACGAGCAGTACTTC.

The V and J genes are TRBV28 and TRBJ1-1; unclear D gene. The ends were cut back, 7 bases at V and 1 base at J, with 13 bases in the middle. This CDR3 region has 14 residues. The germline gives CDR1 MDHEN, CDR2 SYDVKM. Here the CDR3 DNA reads TGTGCCAGCACCCGTAGTCGGGGGAACACTGAAGCTTTCTTT. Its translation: CASTRSRGNTEAFF.

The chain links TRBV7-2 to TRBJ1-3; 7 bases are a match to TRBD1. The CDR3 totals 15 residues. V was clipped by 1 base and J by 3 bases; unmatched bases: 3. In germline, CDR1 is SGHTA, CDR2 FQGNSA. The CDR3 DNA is TGTGCCAGCAGCTTAGGACAGGGCTATGGAAACACCATATATTTT. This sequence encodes CASSLGQGYGNTIYF.

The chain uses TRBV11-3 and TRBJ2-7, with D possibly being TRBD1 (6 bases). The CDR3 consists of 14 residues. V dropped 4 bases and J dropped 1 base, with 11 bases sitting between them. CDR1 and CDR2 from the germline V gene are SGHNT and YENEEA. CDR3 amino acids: CASSSNRDSYEQYF. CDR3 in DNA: TGTGCCAGCAGCTCGAACAGGGATTCCTACGAGCAGTACTTC.

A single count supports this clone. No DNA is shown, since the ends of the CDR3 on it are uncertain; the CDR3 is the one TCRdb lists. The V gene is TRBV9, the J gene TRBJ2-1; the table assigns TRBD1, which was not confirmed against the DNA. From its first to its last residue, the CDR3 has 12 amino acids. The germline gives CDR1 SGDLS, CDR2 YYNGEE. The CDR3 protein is CASSVGQGAPFF.

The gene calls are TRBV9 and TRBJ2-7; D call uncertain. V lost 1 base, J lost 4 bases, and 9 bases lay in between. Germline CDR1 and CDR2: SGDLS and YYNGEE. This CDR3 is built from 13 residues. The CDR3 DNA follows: TGTGCCAGCAGCGTATCGGAACAGTACGAGCAGTACTTC. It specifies CASSVSEQYEQYF.

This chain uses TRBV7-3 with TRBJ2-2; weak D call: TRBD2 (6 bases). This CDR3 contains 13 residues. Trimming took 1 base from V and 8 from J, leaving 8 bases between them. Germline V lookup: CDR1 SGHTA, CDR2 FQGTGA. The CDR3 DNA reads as TGTGCCAGCAGCTTAAGCGGGAAGGGGGAGCTGTTTTTT. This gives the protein CASSLSGKGELFF.

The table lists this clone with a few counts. The CDR3, as DNA: TGTGCCAGCAGCCCAGACCCGGGACAGGGTGTTTACGAGCAGTACTTC. Its translation: CASSPDPGQGVYEQYF. V gene TRBV27 combines with J gene TRBJ2-7; TRBD1 agrees at 9 bases. This CDR3 spans 16 amino acids. Germline values: CDR1 MNHEY, CDR2 SMNVEV (reference sequence). V lost 6 bases, J lost 4 bases, and 13 bases stayed unmatched.

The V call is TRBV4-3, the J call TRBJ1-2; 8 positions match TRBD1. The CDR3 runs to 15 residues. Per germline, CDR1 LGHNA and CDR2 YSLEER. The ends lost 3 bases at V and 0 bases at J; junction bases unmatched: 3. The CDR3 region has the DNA TGCGCCAGCAGCCACTCGACAGGGGCTAACTATGGCTACACCTTC. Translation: CASSHSTGANYGYTF.

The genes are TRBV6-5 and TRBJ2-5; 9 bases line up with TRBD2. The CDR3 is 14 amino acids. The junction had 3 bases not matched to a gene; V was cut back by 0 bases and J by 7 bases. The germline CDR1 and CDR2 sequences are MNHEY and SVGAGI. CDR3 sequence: CASSYSSGGLTQYF. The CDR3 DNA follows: TGTGCCAGCAGTTACTCGAGCGGGGGGTTGACCCAGTACTTC.